This is a list of T cell receptor beta chains from one sample in a study of blood T cell repertoires in COVID-19. Assay used: immunoSEQ multiplex PCR; TCRdb lists only in-frame clones, some missing. The sample lists fewer than 300,000 clones, roughly 83% occurring once. Sequencing was performed on peripheral blood. These receptors originate from a human donor with COVID-19, enrolled during active disease. The donor label of this sample is uncertain. CDR3s include the opening cysteine and the closing phenylalanine or tryptophan. The order of the fields is V gene, clone size, D gene, J gene, CDR3 DNA, CDR3 protein. A D gene is named only where the DNA matches it firmly. Clone size is given for some rows only: seen once, a few or many times, or a class if the clone is expanded.

V gene: TRBV7-2
clone size: .
D gene: .
J gene: TRBJ2-1
CDR3 DNA: TGTGCCAGCAGCTTAGCTTCAGGCAGGGGTTCCTACAATGAGCAGTTCTTC
CDR3 protein: CASSLASGRGSYNEQFF

V gene: TRBV5-6
clone size: .
D gene: .
J gene: TRBJ2-7
CDR3 DNA: TGTGCCAGCAGTTCGCAGGGATACGAGCAGTACTTC
CDR3 protein: CASSSQGYEQYF

V gene: TRBV30
clone size: .
D gene: TRBD2
J gene: TRBJ2-1
CDR3 DNA: TGTGCCTGGAGTGGGACTAGCGGCTACAATGAGCAGTTCTTC
CDR3 protein: CAWSGTSGYNEQFF

V gene: TRBV29-1
clone size: .
D gene: .
J gene: TRBJ1-2
CDR3 DNA: TGCAGCGTTGAAGAGCGTACAGGGAACTATGGCTACACCTTC
CDR3 protein: CSVEERTGNYGYTF

V gene: TRBV10-1
clone size: .
D gene: .
J gene: TRBJ2-1
CDR3 DNA: TGCGCCAGCAGTATGGCGGGAGTCTTTGGGGGCCAATACAATGAGCAGTTCTTC
CDR3 protein: CASSMAGVFGGQYNEQFF

V gene: TRBV19
clone size: .
D gene: .
J gene: TRBJ1-3
CDR3 DNA: TGTGCCAGTAGTATCATGCAGGGGTCTGGAAACACCATATATTTT
CDR3 protein: CASSIMQGSGNTIYF

V gene: TRBV2
clone size: few
D gene: .
J gene: TRBJ2-3
CDR3 DNA: TGTGCCAGCAGATTAGAAGTCGATGGTACGCAGTATTTT
CDR3 protein: CASRLEVDGTQYF

V gene: TRBV5-4
clone size: .
D gene: .
J gene: TRBJ2-3
CDR3 DNA: TGTGCCAGCAGCTTGGGAAGTGCGTATACGCAGTATTTT
CDR3 protein: CASSLGSAYTQYF

V gene: TRBV5-4
clone size: .
D gene: .
J gene: TRBJ2-7
CDR3 DNA: TGTGCCAGCAGCGCCGCTGGAGGGGGCGAATTCTACGAGCAGTACTTC
CDR3 protein: CASSAAGGGEFYEQYF

V gene: TRBV5-1
clone size: .
D gene: TRBD1
J gene: TRBJ1-4
CDR3 DNA: TGCGCCAGCAGCTTAGGGGGCGTCCAGGGGTATTCTGAAAAACTGTTTTTT
CDR3 protein: CASSLGGVQGYSEKLFF

V gene: TRBV6-5
clone size: .
D gene: .
J gene: TRBJ1-1
CDR3 DNA: TGTGCCAGCAGGGACACAGCGAACACTGAAGCTTTCTTT
CDR3 protein: CASRDTANTEAFF

V gene: TRBV9
clone size: .
D gene: TRBD1
J gene: TRBJ1-4
CDR3 DNA: TGTGCCAGCGGCGCGGACAGGGACGAAAAACTGTTTTTT
CDR3 protein: CASGADRDEKLFF

V gene: TRBV2
clone size: .
D gene: .
J gene: TRBJ1-5
CDR3 DNA: TGTGCCAGCAACCCTACAGGGCTTTCCGATCAGCCCCAGCATTTT
CDR3 protein: CASNPTGLSDQPQHF

V gene: TRBV15
clone size: .
D gene: .
J gene: TRBJ2-1
CDR3 DNA: TGTGCCACCAGCAGAGAGAGGGTGTCCTACAATGAGCAGTTCTTC
CDR3 protein: CATSRERVSYNEQFF

V gene: TRBV5-1
clone size: .
D gene: TRBD2
J gene: TRBJ2-1
CDR3 DNA: TGCGCCAGCAGCCCGGGACTAGCGGGAGGGACCTACAATGAGCAGTTCTTC
CDR3 protein: CASSPGLAGGTYNEQFF

V gene: TRBV7-2
clone size: .
D gene: .
J gene: TRBJ1-1
CDR3 DNA: TGTGCCCTCCGTCTCCAGGGAGGCACTGAAGCTTTCTTT
CDR3 protein: CALRLQGGTEAFF

V gene: TRBV19
clone size: .
D gene: .
J gene: TRBJ2-7
CDR3 DNA: TGTGCCAGTAGCGGAAAGAGGTCCTACGAGCAGTACTTC
CDR3 protein: CASSGKRSYEQYF

V gene: TRBV9
clone size: .
D gene: .
J gene: TRBJ1-6
CDR3 DNA: TGTGCCAGCAGCTCCCCCGGACTGTATAATTCACCCCTCCACTTT
CDR3 protein: CASSSPGLYNSPLHF

V gene: TRBV7-2
clone size: .
D gene: .
J gene: TRBJ2-3
CDR3 DNA: TGTGCCAGCAGCTTAGCGAACCTAGCGTATCTAGCCGGACTAGATACGCAGTATTTT
CDR3 protein: CASSLANLAYLAGLDTQYF

V gene: TRBV19
clone size: few
D gene: TRBD1
J gene: TRBJ1-1
CDR3 DNA: TGTGCCACTGACGACAGGGCTAGGGCTTTCTTT
CDR3 protein: CATDDRARAFF

V gene: TRBV6-5
clone size: .
D gene: .
J gene: TRBJ2-7
CDR3 DNA: TGTGCCAGCAGTTATGGTAGCGGAGGAACCTACGAGCAGTACTTC
CDR3 protein: CASSYGSGGTYEQYF

V gene: TRBV3-1/TRBV3-2
clone size: .
D gene: TRBD2
J gene: TRBJ2-1
CDR3 DNA: TGTGCCAGCAGCCATAGGACTAGAAATGAGCAGTTCTTC
CDR3 protein: CASSHRTRNEQFF

V gene: TRBV3-1/TRBV3-2
clone size: .
D gene: .
J gene: TRBJ1-2
CDR3 DNA: TGTGCCAGCAGCCCCACAGGGTACTATGGCTACACCTTC
CDR3 protein: CASSPTGYYGYTF

V gene: TRBV9
clone size: few
D gene: TRBD2
J gene: TRBJ2-3
CDR3 DNA: TGTGCCAGCAGCGACGGACTAGCGGGCACAGATACGCAGTATTTT
CDR3 protein: CASSDGLAGTDTQYF

V gene: TRBV15
clone size: .
D gene: .
J gene: TRBJ2-7
CDR3 DNA: TGTGCCACCAGCAGAGATCAGAGGGAGACGGACGAGCAGTACTTC
CDR3 protein: CATSRDQRETDEQYF

V gene: TRBV18
clone size: .
D gene: TRBD2
J gene: TRBJ2-1
CDR3 DNA: TGTGCCAGCTCACCACCGGTGGGGGGGGCCTACAATGAGCAGTTCTTC
CDR3 protein: CASSPPVGGAYNEQFF

V gene: TRBV19
clone size: .
D gene: .
J gene: TRBJ2-1
CDR3 DNA: TGTGCCAGTAGTATTGTTGTGGGGCTCGCTTACAATGAGCAGTTCTTC
CDR3 protein: CASSIVVGLAYNEQFF

V gene: TRBV7-8
clone size: .
D gene: .
J gene: TRBJ2-3
CDR3 DNA: TGTGCCAGCAGCTTGGGGTCGGGGGGCCCGTCTTATACGCAGTATTTT
CDR3 protein: CASSLGSGGPSYTQYF

V gene: TRBV7-9
clone size: .
D gene: TRBD2
J gene: TRBJ2-6
CDR3 DNA: TGTGCCAGCAGCTTAGTGCGGGAGACACGGTCTGGGGCCAACGTCCTGACTTTC
CDR3 protein: CASSLVRETRSGANVLTF

V gene: TRBV30
clone size: .
D gene: TRBD2
J gene: TRBJ2-5
CDR3 DNA: TGTGCCTGGAGAGCTAGCGGGAGTTGGGAGACCCAGTACTTC
CDR3 protein: CAWRASGSWETQYF

V gene: TRBV2
clone size: .
D gene: .
J gene: TRBJ1-4
CDR3 DNA: TGTGCCAGCAGTGAGGAGACTCCGAGGGCCGAAAAACTGTTTTTT
CDR3 protein: CASSEETPRAEKLFF

V gene: TRBV5-4
clone size: few
D gene: .
J gene: TRBJ1-6
CDR3 DNA: TGTGCCAGCAGATCCGAAGGGGCGAATAATTCACCCCTCCACTTT
CDR3 protein: CASRSEGANNSPLHF

V gene: TRBV19
clone size: .
D gene: .
J gene: TRBJ1-4
CDR3 DNA: TGTGCCAGTAGTATAGTCTCGGGTCTAAATGAAAAACTGTTTTTT
CDR3 protein: CASSIVSGLNEKLFF

V gene: TRBV12-3/TRBV12-4
clone size: few
D gene: .
J gene: TRBJ1-1
CDR3 DNA: TGTGCCAGCAGCACCCAGGGCAGCACTGAAGCTTTCTTT
CDR3 protein: CASSTQGSTEAFF

V gene: TRBV3-1/TRBV3-2
clone size: .
D gene: .
J gene: TRBJ1-1
CDR3 DNA: TGTGCCAGCAGCCAGGGTAGCTCTGAAGCTTTCTTT
CDR3 protein: CASSQGSSEAFF

V gene: TRBV7-9
clone size: .
D gene: .
J gene: TRBJ2-1
CDR3 DNA: TGTGCCACCCCTCTTGGCGGCTTCGTTAGGAGCGATGAGCAGTTCTTC
CDR3 protein: CATPLGGFVRSDEQFF

V gene: TRBV19
clone size: .
D gene: .
J gene: TRBJ2-3
CDR3 DNA: TGTGCCAGTAGTATAGATGGACTCCCTAGCACAGATACGCAGTATTTT
CDR3 protein: CASSIDGLPSTDTQYF

V gene: TRBV10-2
clone size: .
D gene: .
J gene: TRBJ1-5
CDR3 DNA: TGCGCCAGCTCTAGGTCGGGGAGGAATCAGCCCCAGCATTTT
CDR3 protein: CASSRSGRNQPQHF

V gene: TRBV18
clone size: once
D gene: .
J gene: TRBJ2-1
CDR3 DNA: TGTGCCAGCTCACCTGCGGGTTCCTACAATGAGCAGTTCTTC
CDR3 protein: CASSPAGSYNEQFF

V gene: TRBV10-3
clone size: .
D gene: TRBD2
J gene: TRBJ2-5
CDR3 DNA: TGTGCCATCAGTGTCATAGGACTAGCGGAAACCCCGGGATGGGAGACCCAGTACTTC
CDR3 protein: CAISVIGLAETPGWETQYF

V gene: TRBV11-3
clone size: .
D gene: .
J gene: TRBJ2-2
CDR3 DNA: TGTGCCAGCAGCCCCCGCCCAGGGACCGGGGAGCTGTTTTTT
CDR3 protein: CASSPRPGTGELFF

V gene: TRBV5-8
clone size: .
D gene: TRBD1
J gene: TRBJ1-4
CDR3 DNA: TGTGCCAGCAGCCAACAGGGGGCTGTTGATGAAAAACTGTTTTTT
CDR3 protein: CASSQQGAVDEKLFF

V gene: TRBV18
clone size: .
D gene: .
J gene: TRBJ2-7
CDR3 DNA: TGTGCCAGCTCTCGGGCGGACAAAGACTACGAGCAGTACTTC
CDR3 protein: CASSRADKDYEQYF

V gene: TRBV2
clone size: .
D gene: .
J gene: TRBJ2-3
CDR3 DNA: TGTGCCAGCAGTGAGGGTTCGGGGGATACGCAGTATTTT
CDR3 protein: CASSEGSGDTQYF

V gene: TRBV5-4
clone size: .
D gene: TRBD2
J gene: TRBJ2-1
CDR3 DNA: TGTGCCAGCAGCACCCGACTAGCGGGAGGGCTCAATGAGCAGTTCTTC
CDR3 protein: CASSTRLAGGLNEQFF

V gene: TRBV5-1
clone size: few
D gene: .
J gene: TRBJ1-1
CDR3 DNA: TGCGCCAGCAGCTTGGGATTGTGGGGAGGTGGCACTGAAGCTTTCTTT
CDR3 protein: CASSLGLWGGGTEAFF